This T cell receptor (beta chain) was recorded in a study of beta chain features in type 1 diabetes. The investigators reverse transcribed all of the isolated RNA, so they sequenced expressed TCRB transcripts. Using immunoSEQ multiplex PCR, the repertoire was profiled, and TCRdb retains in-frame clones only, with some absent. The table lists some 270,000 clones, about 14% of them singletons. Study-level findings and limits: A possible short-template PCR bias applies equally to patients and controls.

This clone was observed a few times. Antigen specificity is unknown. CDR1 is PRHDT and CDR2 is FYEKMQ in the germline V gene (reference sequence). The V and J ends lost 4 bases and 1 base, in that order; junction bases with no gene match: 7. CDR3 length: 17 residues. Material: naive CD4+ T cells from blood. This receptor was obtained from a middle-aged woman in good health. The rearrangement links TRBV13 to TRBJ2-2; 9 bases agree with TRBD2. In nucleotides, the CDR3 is TGTGCCAGCAGCTCACCCTTTAGCGGGGGGAACACCGGGGAGCTGTTTTTT. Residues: CASSSPFSGGNTGELFF. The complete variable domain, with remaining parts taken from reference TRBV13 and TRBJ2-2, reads AAGVIQSPRHLIKEKRETATLKCYPIPRHDTVYWYQQGPGQDPQFLISFYEKMQSDKGSIPDRFSAQQFSDYHSELNMSSLELGDSALYFCASSSPFSGGNTGELFFGEGSRLTVL.